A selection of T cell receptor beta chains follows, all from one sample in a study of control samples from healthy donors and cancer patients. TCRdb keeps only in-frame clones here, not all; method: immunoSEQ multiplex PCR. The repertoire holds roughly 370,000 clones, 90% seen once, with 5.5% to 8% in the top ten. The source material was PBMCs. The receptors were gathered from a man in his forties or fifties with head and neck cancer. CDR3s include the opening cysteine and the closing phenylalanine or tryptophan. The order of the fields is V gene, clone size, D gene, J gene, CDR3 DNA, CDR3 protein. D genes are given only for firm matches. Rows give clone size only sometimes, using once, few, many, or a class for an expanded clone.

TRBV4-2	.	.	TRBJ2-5	TGTGCCAGCAGCCAATTCCGGGGTTCGGGGGAGACCCAGTACTTC	CASSQFRGSGETQYF
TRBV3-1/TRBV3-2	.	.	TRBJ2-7	TGTGCCAGCAGCCAAAGAGGGGTGGGCGAGCAGTACTTC	CASSQRGVGEQYF
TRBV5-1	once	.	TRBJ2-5	TGCGCCAGCAGGTACGACGCAGGGTCGCAAGAGACCCAGTACTTC	CASRYDAGSQETQYF
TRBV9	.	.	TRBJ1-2	TGTGCCAGCAGCGTAGAGGGGGAAGGCTACACCTTC	CASSVEGEGYTF
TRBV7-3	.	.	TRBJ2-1	TGTGCCAGCAGCGAGGACAGGAGGGATACCAATGAGCAGTTCTTC	CASSEDRRDTNEQFF
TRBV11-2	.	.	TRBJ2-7	TGTGCCAGCACAGTAAATGCGGTAGCCTACGAGCAGTACTTC	CASTVNAVAYEQYF
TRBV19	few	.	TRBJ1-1	TGTGCCAGTACCGTTTCGGGAAACCCCCCTGTGAACACTGAAGCTTTCTTT	CASTVSGNPPVNTEAFF
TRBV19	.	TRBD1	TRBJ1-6	TGTGCCAGTAGTAGACTAGGCGGAACAGGGGATTCACCCCTCCACTTT	CASSRLGGTGDSPLHF
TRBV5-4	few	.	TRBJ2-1	TGTGCCAGCAGCTTGGGGAGCTCCTACAATGAGCAGTTCTTC	CASSLGSSYNEQFF
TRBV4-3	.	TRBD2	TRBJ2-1	TGCGCCAGCAGCCAAGCTACTAGCGGGGGGGCTCTTGAGCAGTTCTTC	CASSQATSGGALEQFF
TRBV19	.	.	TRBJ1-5	TGTGCCAGTAGTATCCCCGCGAATCAGCCCCAGCATTTT	CASSIPANQPQHF
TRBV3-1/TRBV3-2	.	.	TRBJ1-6	TGTGCCAGCAGCCAAGAGGGGGAAGGCAGGGGTGGTTCACCCCTCCACTTT	CASSQEGEGRGGSPLHF
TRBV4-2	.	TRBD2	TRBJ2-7	TGTGCCAGCAGCCAAGAGGGACTAGCGGGGGGAAACTACGAGCAGTACTTC	CASSQEGLAGGNYEQYF
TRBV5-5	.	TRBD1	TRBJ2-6	TGTGCCAGCAGCCCATATCCGGGACAGGGGAATGGGGCCAACGTCCTGACTTTC	CASSPYPGQGNGANVLTF
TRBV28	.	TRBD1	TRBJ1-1	TGTGCCAGCAGCAGGGGGAATATGAACACTGAAGCTTTCTTT	CASSRGNMNTEAFF
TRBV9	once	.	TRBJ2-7	TGTGCCAGCAGCGTAGGGGCCCGGAATCTATACGAGCAGTACTTC	CASSVGARNLYEQYF
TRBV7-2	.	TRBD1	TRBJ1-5	TGTGCCAGCAGCCCATTCGACAGGGCAGGCAATCAGCCCCAGCATTTT	CASSPFDRAGNQPQHF
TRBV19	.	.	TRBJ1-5	TGTGCCAGTAGTATCCGGGACACCAATCAGCCCCAGCATTTT	CASSIRDTNQPQHF
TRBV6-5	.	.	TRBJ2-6	TGTGCCAGCAGTCCCCGGAGCTCTGGGGCCAACGTCCTGACTTTC	CASSPRSSGANVLTF
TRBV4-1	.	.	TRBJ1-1	TGCGCCAGCAGCCAAGATGGCACCGATGTCACTGAAGCTTTCTTT	CASSQDGTDVTEAFF
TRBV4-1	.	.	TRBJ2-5	TGCGCCAGCCGCAAGGGGTTGGATGAGACCCAGTACTTC	CASRKGLDETQYF
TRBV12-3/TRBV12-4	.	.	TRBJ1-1	TGTGCCAGCAGTTTATTTAGCACTGAAGCTTTCTTT	CASSLFSTEAFF
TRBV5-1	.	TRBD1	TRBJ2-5	TGCGCCAGCAGCTTGGCCGCGACAGGGGAAAAAGAGACCCAGTACTTC	CASSLAATGEKETQYF
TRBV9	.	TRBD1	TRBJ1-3	TGTGCCAGCAGCCCTGAATTTGTGCAGGGGGCTTCTAAGGGAAACACCATATATTTT	CASSPEFVQGASKGNTIYF
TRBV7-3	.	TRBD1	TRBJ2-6	TGTGCCAGCAGCTTATCGGGGACAGGGGGTTATGGGGCCAACGTCCTGACTTTC	CASSLSGTGGYGANVLTF
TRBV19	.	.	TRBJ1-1	TGTGCCAGTAGTATAGGAGGGCAGGGGACTGAAGCTTTCTTT	CASSIGGQGTEAFF
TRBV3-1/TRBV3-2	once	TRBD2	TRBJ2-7	TGTGCCAGCAGCCCGGGAGGGGTAACGAGCTCCTACGAGCAGTACTTC	CASSPGGVTSSYEQYF
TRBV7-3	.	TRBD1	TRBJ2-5	TGTGCCAGCAGTTCAGACAGGGGACAAGAGACCCAGTACTTC	CASSSDRGQETQYF
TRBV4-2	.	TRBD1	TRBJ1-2	TGTGCCAGCAGCCAAGGCGGGACAGGGGCCCCCTACTATGGCTACACCTTC	CASSQGGTGAPYYGYTF
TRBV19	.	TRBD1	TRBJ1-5	TGTGCCAGTAGTATGGACAGGGAAGGGGCCCAGCATTTT	CASSMDREGAQHF
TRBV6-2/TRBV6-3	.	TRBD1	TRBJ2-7	TGTGCCAGCAGTTACTTGAACCGGGACAGCGGCGTACGAAATTCCTACGAGCAGTACTTC	CASSYLNRDSGVRNSYEQYF
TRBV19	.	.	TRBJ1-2	TGTGCCAGTAGTGACAGGCGCCTCCGTAACGGTGGCTACACCTTC	CASSDRRLRNGGYTF
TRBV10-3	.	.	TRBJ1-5	TGTGCCACCACGCCGCAGGGGAATCAGCCCCAGCATTTT	CATTPQGNQPQHF
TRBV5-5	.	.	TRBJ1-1	TGTGCCAGCAGCTCAGGGCAGGGGCACACTGAAGCTTTCTTT	CASSSGQGHTEAFF
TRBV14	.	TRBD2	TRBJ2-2	TGTGCCAGCAGCGGGGGAGCGGGGGGATACCGAACCGGGGAGCTGTTTTTT	CASSGGAGGYRTGELFF
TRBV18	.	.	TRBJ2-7	TGTGCCAGCTCAGGTTTGGGTCACGACGAGCAGTACTTC	CASSGLGHDEQYF
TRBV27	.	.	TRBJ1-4	TGTGCCAGCAGTTTATTTAAGCTGTCGGGCAATGAAAAACTGTTTTTT	CASSLFKLSGNEKLFF
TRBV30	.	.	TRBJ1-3	TGTGCCTGGGGAGACGGACTCTCTGGAAACACCATATATTTT	CAWGDGLSGNTIYF
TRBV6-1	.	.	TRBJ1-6	TGTGCCAGCAGTGAAGCGGGTCTGGGAAATTCACCCCTCCACTTT	CASSEAGLGNSPLHF
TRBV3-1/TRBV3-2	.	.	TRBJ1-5	TGTGCCAGCAGTCGGATGCCTGTAAATCAGCCCCAGCATTTT	CASSRMPVNQPQHF
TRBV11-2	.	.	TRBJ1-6	TGTGCCAGCAGCTCGCGGACAGCCATAAATTCACCCCTCCACTTT	CASSSRTAINSPLHF
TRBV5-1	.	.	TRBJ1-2	TGCGCCAGCAGCCCCACCCCCGCCTCCGATGGCTACACCTTC	CASSPTPASDGYTF
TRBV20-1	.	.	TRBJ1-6	TGCAGTGCTAGTGCGGACAGATATTCACCCCTCCACTTT	CSASADRYSPLHF
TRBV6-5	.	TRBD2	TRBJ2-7	TGTGCCAGCAGAGCGGGGGAGCGCTACGAGCAGTACTTC	CASRAGERYEQYF
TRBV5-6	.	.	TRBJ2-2	TGTGCCAGCAGTCCACAGAAATCGAACACCGGGGAGCTGTTTTTT	CASSPQKSNTGELFF
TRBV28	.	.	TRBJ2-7	TGTGCCAGCAGGTCAAGACTGCCCGCAAACTCCTACGAGCAGTACTTC	CASRSRLPANSYEQYF